This T cell receptor beta chain originates from a study of blood T cells in healthy people across ages. CDR1 and CDR2 (germline): SGHRS, YFSETQ. This CDR3 spans 15 amino acids. A second PCR, run for roughly 7 to 12 cycles, used a sample-barcoded 5' primer plus a J-beta primer mix. TCRdb passed the 5' RACE reads through MiXCR, listing each CDR3 protein once. The repertoire holds fewer than 800,000 distinct CDR3 sequences, just under 25% seen once, with 9.4% in the top ten. The same data also went into a second study, on T cells of mothers and their children. That source adds: It was through the M1S primer of the second PCR that sample barcodes and 2-4 random nucleotides were added.

The TCR was taken from a boy under 18 in good health. The V and J genes are TRBV5-1 and TRBJ2-1, with 7 nucleotides matching TRBD1. The tail of the sequence fits TRBJ2-7 better, so the J call may be wrong. The sample was blood. The CDR3 is CASSWAPGQLYEQYF. CDR3 coding DNA: TGCGCCAGCAGCTGGGCACCGGGACAGCTTTACGAGCAGTACTTC.